These 27 T cell receptor beta chains were all obtained from the same sample, sequenced in a study of neoadjuvant anti-PD-1 for oral cavity cancer. Profiled with immunoSEQ multiplex PCR; TCRdb holds only in-frame clones, not every one. This repertoire shows around 37,000 clones, roughly 35% found once; its top ten account for around 15%. Noted time point: after neoadjuvant nivolumab, at surgical resection. The sample here was tumor tissue, taken after nivolumab (anti-PD-1) treatment. These receptors came from a person aged 40 to 85 with oral cavity squamous cell carcinoma.

In this sample, this clone turned up a few times. The gene calls are TRBV7-3 and TRBJ2-5, with a tentative D call TRBD2 (5 bases). Germline lookup yields CDR1 SGHTA and CDR2 FQGTGA. V gave up 5 bases and J gave up 0 bases, with 7 bases separating them. The CDR3 has 13 amino acids. The CDR3 region has the DNA TGTGCCAGCAGCCCGACTAACCAAGAGACCCAGTACTTC. Translating it yields CASSPTNQETQYF.

This clone qualifies as large. J is TRBJ1-1 and V is TRBV5-1; 10 bases match TRBD1. Germline V gives CDR1 SGHRS, CDR2 YFSETQ. V lost 2 bases and J lost 0; bases outside the gene matches: 7. This CDR3 has 17 residues. The DNA of the CDR3 is TGCGCCAGCAGCTTCTCGACAGGGGGCCCTGTGAACACTGAAGCTTTCTTT. Translation: CASSFSTGGPVNTEAFF.

The chain has TRBV6-5 and TRBJ2-3; perhaps TRBD2 as D (5 bases). CDR3 length: 13 residues. V gave up 4 bases and J gave up 9 bases, with 14 bases separating them. CDR1 and CDR2 (germline): MNHEY, SVGAGI. The chain's CDR3 is CASSSDPEGTQYF. CDR3 DNA sequence: TGTGCCAGCAGTTCCGACCCCGAGGGAACGCAGTATTTT.

This sequence joins TRBV6-1 and TRBJ2-5, with D unresolved. Germline CDR1 MNHNS, CDR2 SASEGT. The CDR3 is 15 amino acids. Deletions cut 0 bases from V and 3 bases from J, with 11 bases between. The CDR3 protein is CASSEAANGKETQYF. CDR3 coding DNA: TGTGCCAGCAGTGAAGCCGCTAATGGAAAAGAGACCCAGTACTTC.

The count of this clone is one. This sequence joins TRBV10-3 and TRBJ1-2; D gene unclear. Germline CDR1 ENHRY, CDR2 SYGVKD. This CDR3 comprises 17 residues. Trimming stripped 4 bases from V and 4 bases from J, with 22 bases between. DNA for the CDR3: TGTGCCATCAGTGCACCGAGGAGTTTCACTGGAATCTATGGCTACACCTTC. As protein: CAISAPRSFTGIYGYTF.

The chain employs TRBV18 and TRBJ1-6; weak D call: TRBD1 (6 bases). CDR3 size: 14 residues. Trimming cost V 5 bases and J 10 bases, with 15 bases left between them. From germline, CDR1 is KGHSH and CDR2 LQKENI. The CDR3 nucleotides are TGTGCCAGCTCAGGAGGGGGGGGCTCCTCACCCCTCCACTTT. Protein: CASSGGGGSSPLHF. Together with reference TRBV18 and TRBJ1-6, the CDR3 gives the full variable domain: NAGVMQNPRHLVRRRGQEARLRCSPMKGHSHVYWYRQLPEEGLKFMVYLQKENIIDESGMPKERFSAEFPKEGPSILRIQQVVRGDSAAYFCASSGGGGSSPLHFGNGTRLTVT.

This clone was counted between two and nine times. This chain connects TRBV11-1 to TRBJ1-1; possible D gene TRBD1, 6 bases. Germline V CDR1 and CDR2: SGHAT, FQDESV (reference sequence). CDR3 length: 13 residues. V was trimmed by 4 bases and J by 1 base, leaving 7 bases between them. The CDR3: CASSWGQNTEAFF. The CDR3 DNA is TGTGCCAGCAGCTGGGGGCAGAACACTGAAGCTTTCTTT.

In its sample, this clone was seen a few times. The rearrangement uses TRBV7-9 and TRBJ1-1; no clear D. The germline gives CDR1 SEHNR, CDR2 FQNEAQ (reference sequence). CDR3 length: 15 residues. V lost 0 bases to trimming and J lost 0 bases, with 8 bases between them. DNA of the CDR3: TGTGCCAGCAGCTTAGCTTTTCAAATGAACACTGAAGCTTTCTTT. Protein product: CASSLAFQMNTEAFF.

This clone was observed a handful of times. V and J are TRBV18 and TRBJ2-1; TRBD1 agrees at 7 bases. V was pared by 3 bases and J by 9 bases, with 5 bases of the junction left unmatched. The CDR3 contains 13 residues. Germline V CDR1 and CDR2: KGHSH, LQKENI. The CDR3 region has the DNA TGTGCCAGCTCACCTGGACAGGAGTCTGAGCAGTTCTTC. This encodes CASSPGQESEQFF.

This clone was counted ten times or more. This sequence joins TRBV7-9 and TRBJ2-1; no clear D gene. Germline CDR1 SEHNR, CDR2 FQNEAQ (reference sequence). V was shortened by 0 bases and J by 2 bases, with 5 bases between the two germline ends. This CDR3 spans 14 amino acids. CDR3 amino acids: CASSLAGTYNEQFF. DNA for the CDR3: TGTGCCAGCAGCTTAGCGGGGACCTACAATGAGCAGTTCTTC.

The chain is built from TRBV5-1 and TRBJ1-6; tentatively, D is TRBD1 (6 bases). The germline gives CDR1 SGHRS, CDR2 YFSETQ. The CDR3 runs 13 residues. V dropped 0 bases and J dropped 18 bases, with 16 bases sitting between them. The DNA for the CDR3 is TGCGCCAGCAGCTTGGGGGACACCGAATTTCGCCACTTT. Translated, it gives CASSLGDTEFRHF.

This clone appeared a few times. The V gene is TRBV5-1, the J gene TRBJ2-7; D may match TRBD1 or TRBD2 (5 bases each). Trimming removed 5 bases from V and 5 bases from J, with 8 bases in between. Germline CDR1 is SGHRS and CDR2 is YFSETQ. The CDR3 is made up of 11 amino acids. CDR3 region: CASSRGDEQYF. The CDR3 nucleotides are TGCGCCAGCAGTCGAGGGGACGAGCAGTACTTC.

The genes are TRBV7-9 and TRBJ1-2; a possible D gene is TRBD1 (5 bases). Germline V lookup: CDR1 SEHNR, CDR2 FQNEAQ (reference sequence). Trimming removed 2 bases from V and 8 bases from J, with 15 bases in between. CDR3 size: 14 residues. The CDR3 nucleotides read TGTGCCAGCAGCTTATCTCAGGGAGGGAGGGGCTACACCTTC. Residues: CASSLSQGGRGYTF. The full variable domain, its missing parts supplied by reference TRBV7-9 and TRBJ1-2, is DTGVSQNPRHKITKRGQNVTFRCDPISEHNRLYWYRQTLGQGPEFLTYFQNEAQLEKSRLLSDRFSAERPKGSFSTLEIQRTEQGDSAMYLCASSLSQGGRGYTFGSGTRLTVV.

The J gene is TRBJ2-7, the V gene TRBV18; 12 positions match TRBD2. The CDR3 spans 16 residues. Per the germline V gene, CDR1 is KGHSH and CDR2 is LQKENI. J lost 0 bases, V lost 5 bases, and 5 bases had no gene match. CDR3 nucleotide sequence: TGTGCCAGCTCAACTAGCGGGGGGCCCACCTCCTACGAGCAGTACTTC. This translates into CASSTSGGPTSYEQYF.

This chain uses TRBV18 with TRBJ1-4; D might be TRBD1 (5 bases). V dropped 0 bases and J dropped 10 bases, with 12 bases sitting between them. In germline, CDR1 is KGHSH, CDR2 LQKENI. This CDR3 is 14 amino acids long. CDR3 amino acids: CASSPPIQDGKLFF. CDR3 nucleotide sequence: TGTGCCAGCTCACCACCGATACAGGATGGAAAACTGTTTTTT.

This chain joins TRBV6-1 and TRBJ2-5; D remains ambiguous. The CDR3 sequence is 11 residues long. The V gene's germline CDR1 is MNHNS and CDR2 SASEGT. The V end was cut by 4 bases, the J end by 2 bases, with 2 bases between. The CDR3: CASSVQETQYF. The CDR3 DNA reads as TGTGCCAGCAGTGTTCAAGAGACCCAGTACTTC.

This chain connects TRBV15 to TRBJ1-5, with D possibly TRBD1 on 5 matching bases. There are 14 residues in the CDR3. Germline V lookup: CDR1 LNHNV, CDR2 YYDKDF (reference sequence). V was cut by 3 bases and J by 7 bases, with 13 bases left in between. The CDR3: CATSRGGSAQPQHF. CDR3 sequence (DNA): TGTGCCACCAGCAGGGGGGGGTCCGCGCAGCCCCAGCATTTT.

This clone was seen only a few times. This chain uses TRBV7-9 with TRBJ2-7; TRBD2 aligns across 11 bases. There are 15 residues in the CDR3. Trimming took 5 bases from V and 3 from J; bases not matched to a gene: 6. Germline V CDR1 and CDR2: SEHNR, FQNEAQ (reference sequence). CDR3 coding DNA: TGTGCCAGCAGCCGAACTAGCGGGAGTATCTACGAGCAGTACTTC. It is translated as CASSRTSGSIYEQYF.

Ten or more counts support this clone. V gene TRBV18 combines with J gene TRBJ2-5; D remains ambiguous. CDR3 length: 12 amino acids. Looked up from germline, CDR1 is KGHSH and CDR2 is LQKENI. V was clipped by 2 bases and J by 3 bases, with 4 bases between them. The CDR3 region is CASSPWKETQYF. DNA of the CDR3: TGTGCCAGCTCACCATGGAAAGAGACCCAGTACTTC.

This clone came up a few times. The chain recombines TRBV27 with TRBJ2-2; D remains ambiguous. Germline V CDR1 and CDR2: MNHEY, SMNVEV (reference sequence). The CDR3 consists of 13 residues. Trimming took off 1 base at V and 6 bases at J, with 6 bases between the two ends. CDR3 amino acids: CASSLWSAGELFF. The CDR3 bases are TGTGCCAGCAGTTTATGGAGCGCCGGGGAGCTGTTTTTT.

The rearrangement joins TRBV5-6 to TRBJ2-3; 9 bases match TRBD1. The CDR3 has 16 amino acids. J was trimmed by 4 bases and V by 1 base; bases with no gene match: 7. Germline assignment: CDR1 SGHDT and CDR2 YYEEEE. CDR3 protein: CASSLRTGVSADTQYF. The CDR3 nucleotides read TGTGCCAGCAGCTTGCGGACAGGGGTGAGCGCAGATACGCAGTATTTT.

The V call is TRBV5-6, the J call TRBJ2-2; D is possibly TRBD1 (5 bases). Germline assignment: CDR1 SGHDT and CDR2 YYEEEE. CDR3 size: 14 residues. Trimming left V 6 bases short and J 6 bases short, with 15 bases between. Here the CDR3 reads CASTTPRTPGELFF. The DNA for the CDR3 is TGTGCCAGCACCACACCCAGGACACCCGGGGAGCTGTTTTTT.

The chain carries TRBV7-9 and TRBJ2-7, with no clear D. The germline gives CDR1 SEHNR, CDR2 FQNEAQ (reference sequence). With 6 bases removed from V and 0 bases from J, the gap between germline ends came to 3 bases. The CDR3 is 11 amino acids. The chain's CDR3 is CASRSSYEQYF. In DNA form, the CDR3 reads TGTGCCAGCAGAAGCTCCTACGAGCAGTACTTC.

The chain joins TRBV18 to TRBJ2-1; D may be TRBD2 (6 bases). From germline, CDR1 is KGHSH and CDR2 LQKENI. V lost 3 bases to trimming and J lost 10 bases, with 16 bases between them. The CDR3 is 14 amino acids. The CDR3 coding sequence is TGTGCCAGCTCACCGGTTTCTAGCGCAAGGGAGCAGTTCTTC. Its protein product is CASSPVSSAREQFF. Full variable domain (outside the CDR3, taken from reference TRBV18 and TRBJ2-1): NAGVMQNPRHLVRRRGQEARLRCSPMKGHSHVYWYRQLPEEGLKFMVYLQKENIIDESGMPKERFSAEFPKEGPSILRIQQVVRGDSAAYFCASSPVSSAREQFFGPGTRLTVL.

The chain is built from TRBV7-2 and TRBJ1-2; unclear D gene. Germline CDR1 and CDR2: SGHTA and FQGNSA. The CDR3 runs 11 residues. Trimming left V 5 bases short and J 5 bases short, with 6 bases between. The CDR3 sequence: CASSARYGYTF. CDR3 nucleotide sequence: TGTGCCAGCAGCGCTAGGTATGGCTACACCTTC.

This clone has only one observation. This chain joins TRBV5-1 and TRBJ2-7; the D gene is possibly TRBD1 (6 bases). The V and J ends lost 2 bases and 2 bases respectively, with 11 bases between them. The germline gives CDR1 SGHRS, CDR2 YFSETQ. The CDR3 sequence is 14 residues long. The CDR3 loop is CASSLQGSTYEQYF. CDR3 in DNA: TGCGCCAGCAGCTTACAGGGATCTACCTACGAGCAGTACTTC.

This rearrangement joins TRBV5-4 to TRBJ2-7, with 9 nucleotides matching TRBD2. The V and J ends lost 0 bases and 6 bases, in that order; junction bases with no gene match: 7. In germline, CDR1 is SGHNT, CDR2 YYREEE (reference sequence). The CDR3 spans 15 residues. CDR3 residues: CASSLGGGRGFEQYF. The CDR3 DNA sequence: TGTGCCAGCAGCTTGGGGGGCGGGAGGGGTTTCGAGCAGTACTTC. The full variable domain, completed using reference TRBV5-4 and TRBJ2-7, is ETGVTQSPTHLIKTRGQQVTLRCSSQSGHNTVSWYQQALGQGPQFIFQYYREEENGRGNFPPRFSGLQFPNYSSELNVNALELDDSALYLCASSLGGGRGFEQYFGPGTRLTVT.